A single sample is the source of the 23 T cell receptor beta chains below, sequenced in a study of T cell repertoires in cytomegalovirus infection (dated by TCRdb to about 2019). The listed sequencing device is Illumina HiSeq 1500. TCRdb reanalyzed the raw reads on its own, using fastp at Q25 for trimming and MiXCR for clone calling, and kept in-frame beta chains. Each record represents a unique CDR3 protein, reported with the most common genes and DNA among its rows. The sample table records tens of thousands of distinct CDR3 sequences; just under 4% of these occur just once. About 20% of the sample goes to the ten largest clones. Sequences were obtained from PBMCs. The origin of the receptors is a human donor in good health (CMV status not recorded). Some clones in this sample may be carry-over from other donors' samples.

There are many counts of this clonotype. The chain recombines TRBV14 with TRBJ2-7, with 11 bases identical to TRBD2. V dropped 6 bases and J dropped 6; count of bases not matched to a gene: 13. CDR3 length equals 16 residues. Germline-derived CDR1 and CDR2 are SGHDN and FVKESK. CDR3 loop: CASSPTSGITPGEQYF. In nucleotides, the CDR3 is TGTGCCAGCAGTCCGACTAGCGGGATTACCCCCGGCGAGCAGTACTTC. The entire variable domain, with the rest obtained from reference TRBV14 and TRBJ2-7, is as follows: EAGVTQFPSHSVIEKGQTVTLRCDPISGHDNLYWYRRVMGKEIKFLLHFVKESKQDESGMPNNRFLAERTGGTYSTLKVQPAELEDSGVYFCASSPTSGITPGEQYFGPGTRLTVT.

Many counts were recorded for this clonotype. The CDR3 coding sequence is TGCAGTGCTAGAGATCCGGTTACTAGCGGCCAGGATCTAGAGACCCAGTACTTC. Translated: CSARDPVTSGQDLETQYF. The chain has TRBV20-1 and TRBJ2-5, with TRBD2 matching over 8 bases. V was clipped by 0 bases and J by 4 bases; unmatched bases: 16. Germline loops: CDR1 DFQATT, CDR2 SNEGSKA (reference sequence). The CDR3 has 18 residues.

This clonotype was recorded at least ten times. This sequence joins TRBV6-2 or TRBV6-3 and TRBJ2-7; 14 bases are a match to TRBD2. The germline V gene has CDR1 MNHEY and CDR2 SVGEGT. CDR3 size: 15 residues. J gave up 9 bases and V 1 base, and 5 bases lay outside the gene matches. Here the CDR3 reads CASSYFGLAGGRQYF. The CDR3, as DNA: TGTGCCAGCAGTTACTTTGGACTAGCGGGGGGACGGCAGTACTTC.

This clonotype was detected many times. In DNA, the CDR3 is TGTGCCAGCAGTTACTCGAATGGACTAGGCTCCGAGCAGTACTTC. This translates into CASSYSNGLGSEQYF. J is TRBJ2-7 and V is TRBV6-5; TRBD2 agrees at 7 bases. Germline trimming cut 0 bases from V and 6 bases from J; bases unmatched to any gene: 8. Germline loops: CDR1 MNHEY, CDR2 SVGAGI. The CDR3 runs 15 residues.

Many counts were recorded for this clonotype. V gene TRBV5-5 combines with J gene TRBJ2-3, with 7 positions matching TRBD2. The V segment lost 1 base and the J segment 2 bases; nucleotides outside the gene matches: 13. CDR1 is SGHKS, CDR2 YYEKEE, per germline (reference sequence). The CDR3 contains 18 residues. The chain's CDR3 is CASSLSQAGPDFTDTQYF. The CDR3 DNA is TGTGCCAGCAGCTTGTCCCAAGCGGGGCCAGACTTCACAGATACGCAGTATTTT.

This clonotype has a count of ten or more. V is TRBV28 and J is TRBJ1-5, with 8 bases identical to TRBD1. CDR1 and CDR2 (germline): MDHEN, SYDVKM. CDR3 length: 14 residues. J gave up 6 bases and V 7 bases, and 8 bases lay outside the gene matches. Here the CDR3 DNA reads TGTGCCAGCAAAAGACAGGGGAGGACTCAGCCCCAGCATTTT. Residues: CASKRQGRTQPQHF. The whole variable domain, filled in from reference TRBV28 and TRBJ1-5, reads DVKVTQSSRYLVKRTGEKVFLECVQDMDHENMFWYRQDPGLGLRLIYFSYDVKMKEKGDIPEGYSVSREKKERFSLILESASTNQTSMYLCASKRQGRTQPQHFGDGTRLSIL.

At least ten counts were recorded for this clonotype. The chain joins TRBV11-1 to TRBJ1-2; D not resolved. V was shortened by 4 bases and J by 3 bases, with 9 bases between the two germline ends. Germline CDR1 SGHAT, CDR2 FQDESV (reference sequence). This CDR3 comprises 13 residues. The CDR3 nucleotides read TGTGCCAGCAGCTCCCGGCAAGACTATGGCTACACCTTC. As protein: CASSSRQDYGYTF.

In this sample, this clonotype turned up many times. The chain joins TRBV11-2 to TRBJ2-5; 15 bases fit TRBD2. This CDR3 contains 17 residues. Germline V gene data show CDR1 as SGHAT and CDR2 as FQNNGV. After removal of 2 bases from V and 5 bases from J, the junction contained 6 bases not matched to a gene. DNA of the CDR3: TGTGCCAGCAGCTTACCGAGGGGGACTAGCGGGAGGGAGACCCAGTACTTC. As protein: CASSLPRGTSGRETQYF.

This clonotype was counted at least ten times. The CDR3 spells CASSFTRHTGELFF. The CDR3 DNA is TGTGCCAGCAGCTTTACCAGGCACACCGGGGAGCTGTTTTTT. The chain couples TRBV7-9 to TRBJ2-2; D uncertain. CDR1 and CDR2 from the germline V gene are SEHNR and FQNEAQ (reference sequence). Trimming left V 3 bases short and J 3 bases short, with 8 bases between. The length of the CDR3 is 14 residues.

This clonotype was seen repeatedly, ten times or more. The chain combines TRBV28 with TRBJ1-3; D not resolved. The V end lost 4 bases, the J end lost 4 bases, and 17 bases lay between the germline ends. The V gene's germline CDR1 is MDHEN and CDR2 SYDVKM. The CDR3 covers 16 residues. Here the CDR3 reads CASSSSGPLAGNTIYF. The CDR3 nucleotides are TGTGCCAGCAGTTCATCCGGGCCGTTAGCGGGAAACACCATATATTTT.

This clonotype has a count of ten or more. Here the CDR3 reads CASSRPGLNTEAFF. Written as DNA, the CDR3 is TGTGCCAGCAGTCGTCCAGGATTGAACACTGAAGCTTTCTTT. V is TRBV6-2 or TRBV6-3 and J is TRBJ1-1; D ambiguous. This CDR3 comprises 14 residues. The V gene's germline CDR1 is MNHEY and CDR2 SVGEGT. The ends were cut back, 5 bases at V and 0 bases at J, with 10 bases in the middle.

This clonotype was picked up many times. The chain is built from TRBV7-2 and TRBJ2-7; D remains ambiguous. Trimming left V 1 base short and J 3 bases short, with 13 bases between. The length of the CDR3 is 15 residues. Germline lookup yields CDR1 SGHTA and CDR2 FQGNSA. The CDR3 reads CASSLEPGYFYEQYV. The DNA for the CDR3 is TGTGCCAGCAGCTTAGAGCCGGGCTACTTCTACGAGCAGTACGTC.

This clonotype was counted ten times or more. V is TRBV7-2 and J is TRBJ1-5; 8 positions agree with TRBD1. This CDR3 contains 16 residues. CDR1 and CDR2 (germline): SGHTA, FQGNSA. Trimming took 4 bases from V and 5 from J; bases not matched to a gene: 10. The CDR3: CASSWTGTLGDQPQHF. DNA of the CDR3: TGTGCCAGCAGCTGGACAGGGACCTTAGGAGATCAGCCCCAGCATTTT. Full variable domain (rest looked up from reference TRBV7-2 and TRBJ1-5): GAGVSQSPSNKVTEKGKDVELRCDPISGHTALYWYRQSLGQGLEFLIYFQGNSAPDKSGLPSDRFSAERTGGSVSTLTIQRTQQEDSAVYLCASSWTGTLGDQPQHFGDGTRLSIL.

The rearrangement uses TRBV6-2 or TRBV6-3 and TRBJ2-7, with 8 bases aligning to TRBD1. The CDR3 has 11 amino acids. The V segment lost 6 bases and the J segment 8 bases; nucleotides outside the gene matches: 3. The germline V gene encodes CDR1 MNHEY and CDR2 SVGEGT. DNA for the CDR3: TGTGCCAGCAGAGACAGGGGCAAGCAGTACTTC. As protein: CASRDRGKQYF.

This clonotype was counted ten times or more. The CDR3 loop reads CASSQERQKIYEQYF. DNA of the CDR3: TGTGCCAGCAGCCAAGAACGACAGAAAATCTACGAGCAGTACTTC. The rearrangement links TRBV4-2 to TRBJ2-7; a weak D match, TRBD1 (5 bases). V was trimmed by 0 bases and J by 3 bases, leaving 12 bases between them. The CDR3 length is 15 residues. From germline, CDR1 is LGHNA and CDR2 YNFKEQ.

This clonotype has ten or more counts. The chain couples TRBV6-5 to TRBJ2-5; 12 bases align to TRBD1. CDR1 and CDR2 from the germline V gene are MNHEY and SVGAGI. V trimming: 5 bases; J trimming: 9 bases; junction bases outside the gene matches: 7. There are 14 residues in the CDR3. CDR3 protein: CASSAGTGGFPQYF. DNA for the CDR3: TGTGCCAGCAGTGCGGGGACAGGGGGCTTCCCCCAGTACTTC.

This clonotype is deemed large. The chain links TRBV7-2 to TRBJ2-5, with 8 bases matching TRBD2. The J segment lost 4 bases and the V segment lost 4 bases, leaving 11 bases of the junction unmatched. CDR1 is SGHTA, CDR2 FQGNSA, per germline. The CDR3 contains 16 residues. The CDR3 loop is CASSSLSGRGLETQYF. The CDR3 DNA follows: TGTGCCAGCAGCTCACTAAGCGGGAGAGGGTTAGAGACCCAGTACTTC.

This clonotype was detected many times. The V and J genes are TRBV7-2 and TRBJ2-1, with 11 bases fitting TRBD2. V lost 5 bases to trimming and J lost 7 bases; unmatched junction nucleotides: 4. The CDR3 runs to 14 residues. CDR1 SGHTA and CDR2 FQGNSA come from the germline V gene. CDR3 nucleotides: TGTGCCAGCAGCGCTAGCGGGGGGTTGAATGAGCAGTTCTTC. It specifies CASSASGGLNEQFF. The variable domain in full, completed from reference TRBV7-2 and TRBJ2-1, reads GAGVSQSPSNKVTEKGKDVELRCDPISGHTALYWYRQSLGQGLEFLIYFQGNSAPDKSGLPSDRFSAERTGGSVSTLTIQRTQQEDSAVYLCASSASGGLNEQFFGPGTRLTVL.

This clonotype appeared many times. The rearrangement links TRBV6-5 to TRBJ1-1; perhaps TRBD1 as D (5 bases). Germline V gene lookup returns CDR1 MNHEY and CDR2 SVGAGI. This CDR3 has 14 amino acids. V was pared by 6 bases and J by 1 base, with 12 bases between. CDR3 nucleotide sequence: TGTGCCAGCAGAAACAGGTTGGGGAACACTGAAGCTTTCTTT. Its protein is CASRNRLGNTEAFF.

Many counts were recorded for this clonotype. The chain recombines TRBV20-1 with TRBJ2-3, with D uncertain. Trimming stripped 5 bases from V and 0 bases from J, with 15 bases between. Germline CDR1 is DFQATT and CDR2 is SNEGSKA (reference sequence). This CDR3 has 15 residues. The CDR3 region is CSARLGWASTDTQYF. The CDR3, as DNA: TGCAGTGCTCGGCTGGGGTGGGCTAGCACAGATACGCAGTATTTT.

The table lists this clonotype with many counts. The genes are TRBV7-2 and TRBJ1-1; D gene unclear. The CDR3 is 17 amino acids. CDR1 SGHTA and CDR2 FQGNSA come from the germline V gene. Trimming removed 1 base at V and 2 bases at J, with 17 bases between. CDR3 bases: TGTGCCAGCAGCTTAGGTGGGTTCTGGCAGTTAAACACTGAAGCTTTCTTT. Its protein is CASSLGGFWQLNTEAFF.

This clonotype was seen repeatedly, ten times or more. The chain has TRBV7-8 and TRBJ2-1; no definite D call. Trimming shortened V by 5 bases and J by 7 bases, and 15 bases separated the two germline ends. CDR3 length: 14 residues. Germline CDR1 is SGHVS and CDR2 is FQNEAQ. CDR3 sequence (DNA): TGTGCCAGCAGCCCCCAAACATTTAATAATGAGCAGTTCTTC. Translated, it gives CASSPQTFNNEQFF.

This clonotype was counted at least ten times. V and J are TRBV9 and TRBJ2-3; the D is unclear. CDR1 is SGDLS and CDR2 is YYNGEE in the germline V gene. The CDR3 spans 16 residues. The V gene lost 2 bases and the J gene lost 2 bases, with 15 bases spanning the gap. CDR3 loop: CASSVREARPTDTQYF. The CDR3 DNA reads TGTGCCAGCAGCGTCCGTGAGGCGAGGCCCACAGATACGCAGTATTTT.